A single sample gave rise to the 28 T cell receptor beta chains below, sequenced in a study of human T cells and chemical hapten exposure. The sample's time point: patch test 3, about 24 weeks after DPC sensitization. Treatment specified: therapeutic diphenylcyclopropenone sensitization with weekly scalp DPC. TCRdb reprocessed the RACE reads via MiXCR and lists one record per CDR3 protein. This sample has roughly 90,000 distinct CDR3 sequences; around 9.9% occur once, and the top ten carry 0.8% to 1.2%. The sequences come from whole blood, collected in connection with sensitization to the hapten diphenylcyclopropenone (DPC). The receptors come from a young woman with alopecia areata. Some clones in this sample may be carry-over from other donors' samples.

The gene calls are TRBV6-6 and TRBJ2-7, with 7 bases identical to TRBD2. The CDR3 spans 11 residues. From germline, CDR1 is MNHNY and CDR2 SVGAGI (reference sequence). CDR3 sequence (DNA): TGTGCAGCAGGGTCTAGCGGCGAGCAGTACTTC. This encodes CAAGSSGEQYF.

This clonotype was seen repeatedly, ten times or more. The chain carries TRBV18 and TRBJ2-3; 10 nucleotides match TRBD2. Germline V gene sequence: CDR1 KGHSH, CDR2 LQKENI. Unmatched junction bases numbered 6, after V lost 5 bases and J lost 1 base. The CDR3 length is 16 residues. This CDR3 is CASSSSSGGGTDTQYF. CDR3 bases: TGTGCCAGCTCATCGTCTAGCGGGGGAGGCACAGATACGCAGTATTTT.

This clonotype was found a few times. The chain combines TRBV5-6 with TRBJ1-1; D is perhaps TRBD1 (5 bases). This CDR3 is 14 amino acids long. Between the trimmed V and J ends, which lost 4 bases and 4 bases, there was a span of 14 bases. CDR1 is SGHDT and CDR2 is YYEEEE in the germline V gene. The CDR3 DNA follows: TGTGCCAGCAGCGTCCAGGGAGGAAGCACTGAAGCTTTCTTT. Translating gives CASSVQGGSTEAFF.

This clonotype occurred many times. The V call is TRBV3-2, the J call TRBJ2-1; the listed D gene, TRBD1, was not tested against the DNA. TRBV3-2 is given as a pseudogene. The CDR3 sequence is 16 residues long. The CDR3 loop is CASSQETRAERNEQFF. CDR3 coding DNA: TGTGCCAGCAGCCAGGAAACTAGGGCGGAGCGCAATGAGCAGTTCTTC.

The chain joins TRBV10-3 to TRBJ2-3; D is unclear. Trimming removed 6 bases at V and 9 bases at J, with 13 bases between. The germline gives CDR1 ENHRY, CDR2 SYGVKD. The CDR3 runs 12 residues. CDR3 sequence (DNA): TGTGCCATCAGCTCCGACTTGATGACGCAGTATTTT. Amino acid sequence: CAISSDLMTQYF.

The V and J genes are TRBV7-9 and TRBJ1-5; D might be TRBD1 (5 bases). In germline, CDR1 is SEHNR, CDR2 FQNEAQ (reference sequence). The V gene lost 2 bases and the J gene lost 1 base, with 6 bases spanning the gap. The CDR3 consists of 14 residues. CDR3 sequence (DNA): TGTGCCAGCAGCTTAACAGGAAGCAATCAGCCCCAGCATTTT. The encoded protein is CASSLTGSNQPQHF. Full variable domain (remainder filled in from reference TRBV7-9 and TRBJ1-5): DTGVSQNPRHKITKRGQNVTFRCDPISEHNRLYWYRQTLGQGPEFLTYFQNEAQLEKSRLLSDRFSAERPKGSFSTLEIQRTEQGDSAMYLCASSLTGSNQPQHFGDGTRLSIL.

The chain is built from TRBV28 and TRBJ2-1, with D uncertain. The CDR3 loop spans 15 amino acids. Germline V gene sequence: CDR1 MDHEN, CDR2 SYDVKM. V was clipped by 2 bases and J by 1 base, with 9 bases between them. CDR3 nucleotides: TGTGCCAGCAGTTTACCCATTAGTTCCTACAATGAGCAGTTCTTC. It yields the protein CASSLPISSYNEQFF.

This clonotype was counted a single time. The V and J genes are TRBV29-1 and TRBJ2-5, with D tentatively TRBD2 (6 bases). This CDR3 is built from 11 residues. Germline V lookup: CDR1 SQVTM, CDR2 ANQGSEA. V was cut by 4 bases and J by 5 bases, with 8 bases left in between. For the CDR3, the DNA is TGCAGCGTTGGGGACTTCGAGACCCAGTACTTC. Residues: CSVGDFETQYF.

This clonotype has a count of ten or more. The chain couples TRBV18 to TRBJ2-3, with D unclear. CDR1 and CDR2 (germline): KGHSH, LQKENI. Trimming cost V 0 bases and J 0 bases, with 1 base left between them. The CDR3 is 13 residues long. The CDR3 protein is CASSPPSTDTQYF. The CDR3 nucleotides are TGTGCCAGCTCACCACCCAGCACAGATACGCAGTATTTT.

Many counts were recorded for this clonotype. CDR3 region: CASSLDRHYYNEQFF. CDR3 coding DNA: TGTGCCAGCAGCTTAGACAGGCATTACTACAATGAGCAGTTCTTC. The V gene is TRBV7-2, the J gene TRBJ2-1, with D tentatively TRBD1 (5 bases). The CDR3 is 15 residues long. Germline lookup yields CDR1 SGHTA and CDR2 FQGNSA. Between the trimmed V and J ends, which lost 1 base and 3 bases, there was a span of 10 bases.

This clonotype occurred many times. V usage is TRBV10-3 and J usage is TRBJ2-5; the D gene is possibly TRBD2 (6 bases). Germline V gene lookup returns CDR1 ENHRY and CDR2 SYGVKD. The CDR3 covers 12 residues. V was shortened by 8 bases and J by 0 bases, with 7 bases between the two germline ends. The CDR3 loop is CAIGGYQETQYF. CDR3 in DNA: TGTGCCATCGGAGGGTACCAAGAGACCCAGTACTTC.

This clonotype was seen a few times. The chain is built from TRBV20-1 and TRBJ2-1; possibly TRBD1 for D (6 bases). CDR3 size: 12 residues. Per germline, CDR1 DFQATT and CDR2 SNEGSKA (reference sequence). Trimming stripped 3 bases from V and 5 bases from J, with 8 bases between. The CDR3: CSASRTDNEQFF. The CDR3 DNA is TGCAGTGCTAGTAGGACAGACAATGAGCAGTTCTTC.

This clonotype occurred many times. This chain connects TRBV20-1 to TRBJ1-1; D may be TRBD1 (6 bases). V lost 1 base and J lost 2, with 8 bases in between. In germline, CDR1 is DFQATT, CDR2 SNEGSKA (reference sequence). This CDR3 region has 13 residues. CDR3 loop: CSARGGANTEAFF. CDR3 DNA sequence: TGCAGTGCTAGAGGGGGGGCCAACACTGAAGCTTTCTTT.

This clonotype turned up a few times. The rearrangement uses TRBV4-1 and TRBJ1-6, with D possibly TRBD1 on 5 matching bases. Germline assignment: CDR1 MGHRA and CDR2 YSYEKL. V was trimmed by 6 bases and J by 5 bases, leaving 14 bases between them. The CDR3 sequence is 15 residues long. The CDR3 region has the DNA TGCGCCAGCAGGGAGACGGGGGGAAATAATTCACCCCTCCACTTT. It codes for CASRETGGNNSPLHF.

This clonotype was seen ten or more times. The gene calls are TRBV6-5 and TRBJ1-4, with 8 bases matching TRBD1. V lost 2 bases to trimming and J lost 7 bases; unmatched junction nucleotides: 6. The CDR3 extends over 15 amino acids. Germline assignment: CDR1 MNHEY and CDR2 SVGAGI. Here the CDR3 reads CASSYGDRGIEKLFF. In nucleotides, the CDR3 is TGTGCCAGCAGTTACGGAGACAGGGGTATTGAAAAACTGTTTTTT.

The gene calls are TRBV7-8 and TRBJ2-1; 11 bases are a match to TRBD2. The CDR3 is 15 amino acids. J gave up 6 bases and V 3 bases, and 4 bases lay outside the gene matches. Germline V CDR1 and CDR2: SGHVS, FQNEAQ. The DNA of the CDR3 is TGTGCCAGCAGCTTTAGCGGGAGGGCCCTCAATGAGCAGTTCTTC. It specifies CASSFSGRALNEQFF. Full variable domain (missing parts from reference TRBV7-8 and TRBJ2-1): GAGVSQSPRYKVAKRGQDVALRCDPISGHVSLFWYQQALGQGPEFLTYFQNEAQLDKSGLPSDRFFAERPEGSVSTLKIQRTQQEDSAVYLCASSFSGRALNEQFFGPGTRLTVL.

The chain carries TRBV30 and TRBJ2-1, with TRBD2 matching 7 bases. The CDR3 extends over 15 amino acids. V dropped 1 base and J dropped 2; count of bases not matched to a gene: 5. Looked up from germline, CDR1 is GTSNPN and CDR2 is SVGIG (reference sequence). Here the CDR3 reads CAWSAASGPYNEQFF. The DNA for the CDR3 is TGTGCCTGGAGTGCGGCTAGCGGCCCCTACAATGAGCAGTTCTTC.

This clonotype was found a few times. The CDR3 nucleotides are TGCGCCAGCAGCTTGGAAGTGGGGAAAACTGAAGCTTTCTTT. It specifies CASSLEVGKTEAFF. This sequence joins TRBV5-1 and TRBJ1-1; no definite D call. Germline CDR1 and CDR2: SGHRS and YFSETQ. The CDR3 has 14 residues. Trimming removed 0 bases at V and 5 bases at J, with 11 bases between.

With regard to this clonotype: A much more abundant neighbour one base away suggests this may be a read error. The rearrangement joins TRBV6-1 to TRBJ2-2; TRBD2 matches at 7 bases. Germline V gene data show CDR1 as MNHNS and CDR2 as SASEGT. V lost 8 bases to trimming and J lost 5 bases; unmatched junction nucleotides: 8. This CDR3 region has 14 residues. In DNA form, the CDR3 reads TGTGCCAGCGGTGCCGGGAGGTGGACCGGGGAGCTGTTTTTT. It encodes CASGAGRWTGELFF.

This clonotype was counted at least ten times. The V and J genes are TRBV27 and TRBJ1-2, with D tentatively TRBD1 (6 bases). V was pared by 6 bases and J by 2 bases, with 10 bases between. This CDR3 is built from 13 residues. CDR1 and CDR2 from the germline V gene are MNHEY and SMNVEV (reference sequence). The CDR3 sequence: CASRSTGNYGYTF. The DNA of the CDR3 is TGTGCCAGCAGAAGTACAGGGAACTATGGCTACACCTTC.

This clonotype was found a few times. The chain combines TRBV11-3 with TRBJ2-2; 9 bases are shared with TRBD1. After removal of 5 bases from V and 6 bases from J, the junction contained 10 bases not matched to a gene. This CDR3 contains 16 residues. Germline CDR1 is SGHNT and CDR2 is YENEEA. The CDR3 sequence is CASSRTGTGKPGELFF. As DNA, the CDR3 is TGTGCCAGCAGCCGAACCGGGACAGGGAAGCCCGGGGAGCTGTTTTTT.

This clonotype appeared many times. The chain combines TRBV7-3 with TRBJ2-5; the D is unclear. The germline gives CDR1 SGHTA, CDR2 FQGTGA. Trimming left V 1 base short and J 2 bases short, with 5 bases between. CDR3 length: 13 amino acids. The DNA for the CDR3 is TGTGCCAGCAGCTTAAGCTCTCAAGAGACCCAGTACTTC. This translates into CASSLSSQETQYF.

Remarks on this clonotype: This may be a read error: a much more frequent sequence differs by one nucleotide. The chain uses TRBV18 and TRBJ1-2; 8 bases align to TRBD1. The CDR3 loop spans 15 amino acids. V lost 5 bases and J lost 5; bases outside the gene matches: 10. Germline V CDR1 and CDR2: KGHSH, LQKENI. This CDR3 reads CASSAGQGLDYGYTF. CDR3 in DNA: TGTGCCAGCTCAGCTGGACAGGGTTTGGATTATGGCTACACCTTC.

The gene calls are TRBV28 and TRBJ2-7, with D tentatively TRBD1 (6 bases). The CDR3 is made up of 13 amino acids. Trimming stripped 4 bases from V and 1 base from J, with 8 bases between. Per the germline V gene, CDR1 is MDHEN and CDR2 is SYDVKM. CDR3 region: CASSSGQSYEQYF. CDR3 coding DNA: TGTGCCAGCAGTTCCGGACAGTCCTACGAGCAGTACTTC.

This chain uses TRBV4-3 with TRBJ2-7; D uncertain. Germline values: CDR1 LGHNA, CDR2 YSLEER. Trimming left V 3 bases short and J 3 bases short, with 9 bases between. The CDR3 contains 13 residues. CDR3 sequence: CASSQRTGYEQYF. CDR3 in DNA: TGCGCCAGCAGCCAGCGGACGGGCTACGAGCAGTACTTC.

In its sample, this clonotype was seen many times. The rearrangement links TRBV7-9 to TRBJ1-1; no definite D call. Germline V lookup: CDR1 SEHNR, CDR2 FQNEAQ (reference sequence). V dropped 5 bases and J dropped 3 bases, with 10 bases sitting between them. The CDR3 covers 13 residues. The CDR3 spells CASSLRSDTEAFF. The DNA of the CDR3 is TGTGCCAGCAGCCTCCGGAGCGACACTGAAGCTTTCTTT. Together with reference TRBV7-9 and TRBJ1-1, the CDR3 gives the full variable domain: DTGVSQNPRHKITKRGQNVTFRCDPISEHNRLYWYRQTLGQGPEFLTYFQNEAQLEKSRLLSDRFSAERPKGSFSTLEIQRTEQGDSAMYLCASSLRSDTEAFFGQGTRLTVV.

Many counts were recorded for this clonotype. The chain carries TRBV6-6 and TRBJ1-1, with D possibly being TRBD1 (6 bases). This CDR3 contains 12 residues. Per the germline V gene, CDR1 is MNHNY and CDR2 is SVGAGI (reference sequence). Trimming took off 5 bases at V and 4 bases at J, with 8 bases between the two ends. The CDR3 is CASSRGGTEAFF. The CDR3 DNA reads as TGTGCCAGCAGTCGAGGGGGCACTGAAGCTTTCTTT.

This clonotype was seen ten or more times. The V and J genes are TRBV29-1 and TRBJ2-2, with 10 nucleotides matching TRBD1. The CDR3 totals 14 residues. CDR1 is SQVTM and CDR2 is ANQGSEA in the germline V gene. V gave up 8 bases and J gave up 4 bases; unmatched junction bases: 7. This CDR3 is CSTGTGVGTGELFF. The CDR3 DNA sequence: TGCAGCACCGGGACAGGGGTTGGCACCGGGGAGCTGTTTTTT.